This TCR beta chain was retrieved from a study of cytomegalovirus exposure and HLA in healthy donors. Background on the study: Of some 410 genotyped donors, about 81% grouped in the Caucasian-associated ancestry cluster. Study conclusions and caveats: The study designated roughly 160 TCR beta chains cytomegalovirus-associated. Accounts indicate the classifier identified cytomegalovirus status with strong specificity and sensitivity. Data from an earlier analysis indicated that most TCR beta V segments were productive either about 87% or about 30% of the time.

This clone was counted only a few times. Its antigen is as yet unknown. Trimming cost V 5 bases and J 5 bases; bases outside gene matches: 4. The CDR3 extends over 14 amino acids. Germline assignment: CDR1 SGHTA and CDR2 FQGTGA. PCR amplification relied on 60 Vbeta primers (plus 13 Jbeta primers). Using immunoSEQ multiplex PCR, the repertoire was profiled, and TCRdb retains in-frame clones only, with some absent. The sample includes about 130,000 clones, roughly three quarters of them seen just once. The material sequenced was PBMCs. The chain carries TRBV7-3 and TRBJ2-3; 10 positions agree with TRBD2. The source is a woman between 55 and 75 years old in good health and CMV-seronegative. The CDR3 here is CASSLGTSVDTQYF. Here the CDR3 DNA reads TGTGCCAGCAGCCTCGGGACTAGCGTAGATACGCAGTATTTT.